Below are 10 T cell receptor beta chains sequenced from a single sample in a study of regulatory T cells in long-lasting Graves disease. The time point is: newly diagnosed GD, antithyroid drugs for less than 3 months. Preparation of the TCR library used RNA extracted from PBMCs. TCR beta libraries were built with iRepertoire HTBI primers and Arm-PCR of CDR3 regions. TCRdb reanalysed the multiplex PCR reads using MiXCR and keeps one entry per CDR3 protein. This table has 300,000 to 450,000 distinct CDR3 sequences, less than 20% appearing once. This specimen was peripheral blood mononuclear cells (PBMCs), taken at new diagnosis, from a patient treated with antithyroid drugs. These receptors all come from a female donor with Graves disease.

This clonotype occurred many times. The chain uses TRBV12-3 or TRBV12-4 and TRBJ1-2, with D hard to call. V was cut by 6 bases and J by 8 bases, with 16 bases left in between. CDR3 length equals 13 residues. In nucleotides, the CDR3 is TGTGCCAGCAGGTCTGATAAGAGAGAGGGCTACACCTTC. Residues: CASRSDKREGYTF.

V is TRBV5-5 and J is TRBJ1-1; the D is unclear. From germline, CDR1 is SGHKS and CDR2 YYEKEE (reference sequence). With 3 bases removed from V and 0 bases from J, the gap between germline ends came to 9 bases. This CDR3 spans 14 amino acids. In DNA, the CDR3 is TGTGCCAGCAGCTCTGCGACCGTGAACACTGAAGCTTTCTTT. Translation: CASSSATVNTEAFF.

This clonotype was counted at least ten times. The J gene is TRBJ1-1, the V gene TRBV3-1, with unresolved D. Germline V gene sequence: CDR1 LGHDT, CDR2 YNNKEL (reference sequence). V was clipped by 1 base and J by 2 bases, with 14 bases between them. CDR3 length equals 16 residues. CDR3 protein: CASSQVGVRSNTEAFF. The CDR3 DNA follows: TGTGCCAGCAGCCAAGTCGGCGTCAGGTCAAACACTGAAGCTTTCTTT.

Concerning this clonotype itself: The junction shows a germline mismatch at one end, possibly a read error. This chain uses TRBV2 with TRBJ1-4, with D unclear. The germline V gene encodes CDR1 SNHLY and CDR2 FYNNEI. This CDR3 spans 13 amino acids. Here the CDR3 DNA reads TGTGCCAGCAGTGAAGCGCAAGGAGAAAAACCGTTTTTT. This sequence encodes CASSEAQGEKPFF.

This clonotype occurred a few times. The chain carries TRBV7-3 and TRBJ2-1; TRBD1 agrees at 9 bases. The CDR3 runs to 16 residues. J was trimmed by 3 bases and V by 4 bases; bases with no gene match: 7. Germline V gives CDR1 SGHTA, CDR2 FQGTGA. CDR3 sequence reads: CASSSHGQGFYNEQFF. CDR3 nucleotide sequence: TGTGCCAGCAGCTCCCACGGACAGGGGTTCTACAATGAGCAGTTCTTC.

The table lists this clonotype with a few counts. The chain joins TRBV11-2 to TRBJ2-7; 7 bases agree with TRBD2. From germline, CDR1 is SGHAT and CDR2 FQNNGV. CDR3 length: 15 amino acids. The V segment lost 5 bases and the J segment 0 bases; nucleotides outside the gene matches: 7. The CDR3 DNA sequence: TGTGCCAGCAGCCCCTTGCGGGAGCGCTCCTACGAGCAGTACTTC. Protein product: CASSPLRERSYEQYF.

This clonotype came up many times. V usage is TRBV20-1 and J usage is TRBJ2-7; 8 bases match TRBD2. The V gene's germline CDR1 is DFQATT and CDR2 SNEGSKA (reference sequence). This CDR3 region has 15 residues. The V segment lost 3 bases and the J segment 4 bases; nucleotides outside the gene matches: 11. In DNA, the CDR3 is TGCAGTGCTAGTCACGCGGGGGGATCTTCGTACGAGCAGTACTTC. Protein product: CSASHAGGSSYEQYF.

This clonotype was recorded at least ten times. The rearrangement uses TRBV5-6 and TRBJ1-2, with D uncertain. CDR3 length: 14 amino acids. The germline V gene has CDR1 SGHDT and CDR2 YYEEEE. V was trimmed by 0 bases and J by 7 bases, leaving 13 bases between them. The CDR3 sequence: CASSLARTLSGYTF. CDR3 sequence (DNA): TGTGCCAGCAGCTTGGCTAGAACTCTTAGTGGCTACACCTTC.

Ten or more counts support this clonotype. The genes are TRBV12-3 or TRBV12-4 and TRBJ2-6; 8 positions agree with TRBD2. The trim removed 6 bases at V and 0 bases at J, leaving 7 bases unmatched. The CDR3 covers 17 residues. CDR3 DNA: TGTGCCAGCAGCCTAGCGGGCCCACTCTCTGGGGCCAACGTCCTGACTTTC. This gives the protein CASSLAGPLSGANVLTF.

This clonotype was seen many times. This chain uses TRBV18 with TRBJ2-3; D is unclear. Trimming removed 3 bases at V and 4 bases at J, with 8 bases between. There are 13 residues in the CDR3. Germline assignment: CDR1 KGHSH and CDR2 LQKENI. The CDR3 DNA sequence: TGTGCCAGCTCACCCGACCAGTCAGATACGCAGTATTTT. Residues: CASSPDQSDTQYF. The full variable domain, in which reference TRBV18 and TRBJ2-3 provide the parts outside the CDR3, is NAGVMQNPRHLVRRRGQEARLRCSPMKGHSHVYWYRQLPEEGLKFMVYLQKENIIDESGMPKERFSAEFPKEGPSILRIQQVVRGDSAAYFCASSPDQSDTQYFGPGTRLTVL.